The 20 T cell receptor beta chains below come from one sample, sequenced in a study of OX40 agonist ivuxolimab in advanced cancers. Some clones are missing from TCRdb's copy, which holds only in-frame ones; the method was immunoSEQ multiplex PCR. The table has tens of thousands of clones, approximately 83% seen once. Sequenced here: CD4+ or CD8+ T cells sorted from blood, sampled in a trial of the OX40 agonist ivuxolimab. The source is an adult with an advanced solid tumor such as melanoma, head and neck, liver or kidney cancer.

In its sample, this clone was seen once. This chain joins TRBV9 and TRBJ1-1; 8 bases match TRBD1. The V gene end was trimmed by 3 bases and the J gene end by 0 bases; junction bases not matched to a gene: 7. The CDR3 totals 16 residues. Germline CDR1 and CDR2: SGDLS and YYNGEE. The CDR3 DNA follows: TGTGCCAGCAGCGCCTTCACAGGGGGGATGAACACTGAAGCTTTCTTT. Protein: CASSAFTGGMNTEAFF.

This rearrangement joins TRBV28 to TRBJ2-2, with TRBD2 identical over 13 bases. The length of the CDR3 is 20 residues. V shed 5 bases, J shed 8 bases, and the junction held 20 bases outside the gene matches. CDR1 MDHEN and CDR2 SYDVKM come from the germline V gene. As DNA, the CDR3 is TGTGCCAGCAGTACACCCCTTCTACTAGCGGGAGGGCCCTCTGCTGGGGAGCTGTTTTTT. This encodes CASSTPLLLAGGPSAGELFF.

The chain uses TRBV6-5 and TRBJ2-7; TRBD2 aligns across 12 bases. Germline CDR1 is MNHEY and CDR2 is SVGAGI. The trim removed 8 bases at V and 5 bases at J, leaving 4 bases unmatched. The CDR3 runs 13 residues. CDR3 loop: CASGTSGYHEQYF. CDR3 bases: TGTGCCAGCGGGACTAGCGGGTACCACGAGCAGTACTTC.

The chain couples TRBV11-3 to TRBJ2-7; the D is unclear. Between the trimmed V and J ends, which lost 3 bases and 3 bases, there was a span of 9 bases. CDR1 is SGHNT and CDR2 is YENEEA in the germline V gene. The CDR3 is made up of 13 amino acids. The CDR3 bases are TGTGCCAGCAGCTTTGACCTTGGCTACGAGCAGTACTTC. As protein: CASSFDLGYEQYF.

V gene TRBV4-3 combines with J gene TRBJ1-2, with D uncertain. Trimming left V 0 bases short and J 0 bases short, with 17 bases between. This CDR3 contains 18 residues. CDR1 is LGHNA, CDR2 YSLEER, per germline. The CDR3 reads CASSQDRAGWVANYGYTF. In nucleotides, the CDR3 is TGCGCCAGCAGCCAAGATCGAGCGGGGTGGGTAGCTAACTATGGCTACACCTTC.

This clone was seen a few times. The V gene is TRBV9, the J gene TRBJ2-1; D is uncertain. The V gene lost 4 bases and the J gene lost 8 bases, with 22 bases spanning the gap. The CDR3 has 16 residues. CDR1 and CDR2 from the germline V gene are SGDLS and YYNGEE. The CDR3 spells CASSLNVARTSDEQFF. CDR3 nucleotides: TGTGCCAGCAGCTTAAACGTTGCGAGGACCAGCGATGAGCAGTTCTTC.

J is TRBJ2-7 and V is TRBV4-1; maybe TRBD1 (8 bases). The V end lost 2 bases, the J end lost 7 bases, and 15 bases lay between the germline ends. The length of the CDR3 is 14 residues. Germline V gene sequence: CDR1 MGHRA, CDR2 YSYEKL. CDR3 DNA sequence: TGCGCCAGCAGCCAAACTCCACAGGGGGGGGAGCAGTACTTC. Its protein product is CASSQTPQGGEQYF.

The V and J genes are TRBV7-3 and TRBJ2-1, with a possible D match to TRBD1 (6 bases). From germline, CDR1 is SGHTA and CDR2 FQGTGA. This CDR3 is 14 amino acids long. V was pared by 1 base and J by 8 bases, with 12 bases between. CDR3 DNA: TGTGCCAGCAGCTTAATTGGGGGCGTCCATGAGCAGTTCTTC. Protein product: CASSLIGGVHEQFF.

DNA for the CDR3: TGTGCCAGCAGCCCTAGACAGGGTAGTACTGAAGCTTTCTTT. This sequence encodes CASSPRQGSTEAFF. The chain joins TRBV11-2 to TRBJ1-1; 7 nucleotides agree with TRBD1. From germline, CDR1 is SGHAT and CDR2 FQNNGV. V gave up 5 bases and J gave up 5 bases; unmatched junction bases: 8. CDR3 length equals 14 residues.

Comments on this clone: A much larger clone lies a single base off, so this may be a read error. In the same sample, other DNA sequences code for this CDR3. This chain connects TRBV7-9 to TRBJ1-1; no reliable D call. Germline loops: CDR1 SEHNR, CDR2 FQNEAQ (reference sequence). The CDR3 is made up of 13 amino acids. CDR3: CASSSNWDSEAFF. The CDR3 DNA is TGCGCCAGCAGCTCAAACTGGGATTCTGAAGCTTTCTTT.

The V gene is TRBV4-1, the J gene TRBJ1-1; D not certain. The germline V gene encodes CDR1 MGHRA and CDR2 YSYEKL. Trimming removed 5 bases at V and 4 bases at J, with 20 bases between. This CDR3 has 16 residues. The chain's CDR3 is CASSFYTGQTGTEAFF. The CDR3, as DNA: TGCGCCAGCAGCTTTTACACTGGTCAGACGGGCACTGAAGCTTTCTTT.

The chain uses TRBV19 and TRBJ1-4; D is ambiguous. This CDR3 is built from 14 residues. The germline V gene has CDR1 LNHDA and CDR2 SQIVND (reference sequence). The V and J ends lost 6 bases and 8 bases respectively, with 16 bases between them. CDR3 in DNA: TGTGCCAGTAGGGAGGGTTCGGTATGGGAAAAACTGTTTTTT. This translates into CASREGSVWEKLFF. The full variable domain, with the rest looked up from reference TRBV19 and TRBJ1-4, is DGGITQSPKYLFRKEGQNVTLSCEQNLNHDAMYWYRQDPGQGLRLIYYSQIVNDFQKGDIAEGYSVSREKKESFPLTVTSAQKNPTAFYLCASREGSVWEKLFFGSGTQLSVL.

Written as DNA, the CDR3 is TGTGCCAGTCGTGAGGGTAACTATGGCTACACCTTC. Amino acids: CASREGNYGYTF. The chain recombines TRBV6-6 with TRBJ1-2; D gene unclear. V shed 9 bases and J shed 1 base, with 9 bases lying between them. Germline assignment: CDR1 MNHNY and CDR2 SVGAGI (reference sequence). This CDR3 comprises 12 residues.

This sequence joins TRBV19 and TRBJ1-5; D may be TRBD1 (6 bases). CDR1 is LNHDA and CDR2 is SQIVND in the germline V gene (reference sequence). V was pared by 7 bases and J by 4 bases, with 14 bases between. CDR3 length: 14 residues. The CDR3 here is CASTLITGNQPQHF. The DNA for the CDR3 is TGTGCCAGTACATTAATAACAGGGAATCAGCCCCAGCATTTT.

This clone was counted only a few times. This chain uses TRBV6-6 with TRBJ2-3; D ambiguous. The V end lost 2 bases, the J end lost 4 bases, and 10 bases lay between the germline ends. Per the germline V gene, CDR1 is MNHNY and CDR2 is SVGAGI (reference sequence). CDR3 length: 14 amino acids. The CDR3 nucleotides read TGTGCCAGCAGTTACGTCGCCGGAGCAGATACGCAGTATTTT. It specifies CASSYVAGADTQYF.

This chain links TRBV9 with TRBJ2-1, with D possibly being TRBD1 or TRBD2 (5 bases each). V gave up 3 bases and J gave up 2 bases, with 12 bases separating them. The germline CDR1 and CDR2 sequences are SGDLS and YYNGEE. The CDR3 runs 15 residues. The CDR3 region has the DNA TGTGCCAGCAGCGCCGACGGGGCAACCTACAATGAGCAGTTCTTC. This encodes CASSADGATYNEQFF.

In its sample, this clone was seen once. The CDR3 here is CASSRGDRDTDTQYF. CDR3 DNA sequence: TGTGCCAGCAGTCGCGGAGACAGGGATACAGATACGCAGTATTTT. V and J are TRBV6-6 and TRBJ2-3; 7 bases map to TRBD1. The ends lost 5 bases at V and 3 bases at J; junction bases unmatched: 8. Germline V CDR1 and CDR2: MNHNY, SVGAGI (reference sequence). The CDR3 has 15 residues.

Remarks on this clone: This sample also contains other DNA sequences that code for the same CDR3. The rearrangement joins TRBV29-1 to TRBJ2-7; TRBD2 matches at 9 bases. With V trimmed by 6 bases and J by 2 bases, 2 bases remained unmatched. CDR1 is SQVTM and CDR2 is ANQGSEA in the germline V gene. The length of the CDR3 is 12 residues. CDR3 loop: CSVASGAYEQYF. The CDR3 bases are TGCAGCGTCGCTAGCGGGGCCTACGAGCAGTACTTC.

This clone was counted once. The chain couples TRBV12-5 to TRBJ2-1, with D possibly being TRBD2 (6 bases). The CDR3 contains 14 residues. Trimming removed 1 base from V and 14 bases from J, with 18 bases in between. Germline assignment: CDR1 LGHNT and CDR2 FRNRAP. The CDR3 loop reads CASGLESLASEEFF. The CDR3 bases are TGTGCTAGTGGTTTGGAGTCACTAGCCTCCGAGGAGTTCTTC.

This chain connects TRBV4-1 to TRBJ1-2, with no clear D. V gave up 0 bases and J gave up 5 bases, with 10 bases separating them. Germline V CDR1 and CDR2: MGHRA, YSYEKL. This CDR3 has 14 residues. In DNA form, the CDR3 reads TGCGCCAGCAGCCAAGAGTCACAAAGATATGGCTACACCTTC. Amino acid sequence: CASSQESQRYGYTF.